These 7 T cell receptor beta chains were all obtained from the same sample, sequenced in a study of blood T cells in healthy people across ages. The use of a sample-barcoded 5' primer and a J-beta primer mix characterized a second PCR of 7 to 11 cycles. TCRdb recomputed calls from the 5' RACE reads with MiXCR, one row per CDR3 protein. The sample contains over 1.5 million distinct CDR3 sequences, 49% of which appear only once. Sequencing was done on a sample of blood. These receptors all come from a woman aged 40-49 years in good health.

This chain connects TRBV29-1 to TRBJ1-4; TRBD1 is a possible D gene (5 bases). The CDR3 is made up of 15 amino acids. The V end was cut by 0 bases, the J end by 5 bases, with 13 bases between. Germline V gene data show CDR1 as SQVTM and CDR2 as ANQGSEA. The CDR3 coding sequence is TGCAGCGTTGAAGATTGGGGCACACCAAATGAAAAACTGTTTTTT. Its protein is CSVEDWGTPNEKLFF.

The CDR3 protein is CSVSQTRVNNEQFF. Here the CDR3 DNA reads TGCAGCGTCTCTCAAACCCGGGTCAACAATGAGCAGTTCTTC. This sequence joins TRBV29-1 and TRBJ2-1; D ambiguous. CDR3 size: 14 residues. CDR1 is SQVTM, CDR2 ANQGSEA, per germline. Trimming shortened V by 6 bases and J by 5 bases, and 17 bases separated the two germline ends.

The genes are TRBV6-5 and TRBJ2-3, with TRBD1 matching 8 bases. After removal of 6 bases from V and 4 bases from J, the junction contained 9 bases not matched to a gene. Germline V gives CDR1 MNHEY, CDR2 SVGAGI. There are 15 residues in the CDR3. CDR3 sequence: CASRISGTGPDTQYF. The CDR3, as DNA: TGTGCCAGCAGGATTTCCGGGACAGGCCCAGATACGCAGTATTTT.

This chain connects TRBV6-2 or TRBV6-3 to TRBJ1-5, with D maybe TRBD1 (5 bases). V lost 2 bases and J lost 2, with 10 bases in between. The CDR3 totals 15 residues. Germline V gene data show CDR1 as MNHEY and CDR2 as SVGEGT. CDR3 bases: TGTGCCAGCAGTTACCAGGGTAGTGGCAATCAGCCCCAGCATTTT. This codes for CASSYQGSGNQPQHF.

The chain uses TRBV7-2 and TRBJ2-3; D unclear. Germline lookup yields CDR1 SGHTA and CDR2 FQGNSA. The CDR3 consists of 13 residues. V was pared by 5 bases and J by 2 bases, with 8 bases between. CDR3 in DNA: TGTGCCAGCAGCGTACCGCCCACAGATACGCAGTATTTT. Translated, it gives CASSVPPTDTQYF.

This clonotype was detected a few times. The J gene is TRBJ2-5, the V gene TRBV20-1; D call uncertain. Trimming stripped 5 bases from V and 2 bases from J, with 9 bases between. This CDR3 has 12 residues. CDR1 is DFQATT, CDR2 SNEGSKA, per germline (reference sequence). CDR3 DNA sequence: TGCAGTGCTGATCAAGTGCAAGAGACCCAGTACTTC. Protein product: CSADQVQETQYF.

This clonotype has more than one count but fewer than ten. The V call is TRBV7-9, the J call TRBJ2-3, with TRBD2 matching 9 bases. CDR1 and CDR2 from the germline V gene are SEHNR and FQNEAQ (reference sequence). Unmatched junction bases numbered 12, after V lost 5 bases and J lost 0 bases. CDR3 length equals 18 residues. The CDR3 sequence is CASSPRKASGVSTDTQYF. The CDR3 region has the DNA TGTGCCAGCAGCCCCCGAAAGGCTAGCGGGGTCAGCACAGATACGCAGTATTTT. Drawing the rest from reference TRBV7-9 and TRBJ2-3, the complete variable domain is DTGVSQNPRHKITKRGQNVTFRCDPISEHNRLYWYRQTLGQGPEFLTYFQNEAQLEKSRLLSDRFSAERPKGSFSTLEIQRTEQGDSAMYLCASSPRKASGVSTDTQYFGPGTRLTVL.